A selection of T cell receptor beta chains follows, all from one sample in a study of cytomegalovirus exposure and HLA in healthy donors. The table came from immunoSEQ multiplex PCR; TCRdb's copy has only in-frame clones and leaves some out. The profile shows over 150,000 clones, 75% to 90% of them singletons. The material sequenced was PBMCs. The receptors come from a woman aged 18-30 years in good health and CMV-seronegative. The CDR3 runs from the conserved cysteine through the conserved F or W. Fields, in order: D gene, V gene, J gene, clone size, CDR3 protein, CDR3 DNA. A D gene is named only where the DNA matches it firmly. Clone size is stated in some rows and not others, as once, few, many or a class when expanded.

>-|TRBV30|TRBJ1-2|-
CAWSRGDYGYTF
TGTGCCTGGAGCCGGGGAGACTATGGCTACACCTTC
>TRBD1|TRBV6-6|TRBJ1-1|-
CASTSTGIEAFF
TGTGCCAGCACCTCGACAGGGATTGAAGCTTTCTTT
>-|TRBV9|TRBJ2-3|-
CASSSRQYTDTQYF
TGTGCCAGCAGCTCCCGACAGTACACAGATACGCAGTATTTT
>TRBD2|TRBV5-6|TRBJ2-7|-
CASRAMRGSYEQYF
TGTGCCAGCAGGGCCATGCGGGGGTCCTACGAGCAGTACTTC
>-|TRBV28|TRBJ1-2|-
CASSPGDYGYTF
TGTGCCAGCAGCCCAGGTGACTATGGCTACACCTTC
>-|TRBV19|TRBJ2-1|-
CASSPPQVRSYNEQFF
TGTGCCAGTAGTCCCCCACAGGTGAGATCCTACAATGAGCAGTTCTTC
>-|TRBV10-2|TRBJ1-1|-
CASSESTTPANTEAFF
TGCGCCAGCAGTGAGTCGACTACCCCGGCGAACACTGAAGCTTTCTTT
>-|TRBV6-6|TRBJ1-1|-
CASSYTANTEAFF
TGTGCCAGCAGTTACACAGCGAACACTGAAGCTTTCTTT
>-|TRBV14|TRBJ1-2|-
CASSQIVSTAIYGYTF
TGTGCCAGCAGCCAAATAGTATCGACAGCCATCTATGGCTACACCTTC
>-|TRBV2|TRBJ1-5|-
CASTRDTPYSNQPQHF
TGTGCCAGCACCCGGGACACACCTTATAGCAATCAGCCCCAGCATTTT
>-|TRBV6-5|TRBJ1-2|-
CASSYLGAAGYTF
TGTGCCAGCAGTTATTTAGGGGCGGCTGGCTACACCTTC
>-|TRBV6-5|TRBJ2-1|-
CASSLFGGLYNEQFF
TGTGCCAGCAGTCTCTTCGGGGGATTATACAATGAGCAGTTCTTC
>-|TRBV6-6|TRBJ1-2|-
CASSYLENPNYGYTF
TGTGCCAGCAGTTACTTGGAGAATCCTAACTATGGCTACACCTTC
>-|TRBV5-1|TRBJ2-7|once
CASTRQTGPYEQYF
TGCGCCAGCACGCGACAGACCGGCCCCTACGAGCAGTACTTC
>TRBD1|TRBV6-1|TRBJ1-2|-
CAIEPDRVIGYTF
TGTGCCATAGAGCCGGACAGGGTAATTGGCTACACCTTC
>-|TRBV29-1|TRBJ2-1|-
CSVEETSSYNEQFF
TGCAGCGTTGAAGAAACTAGCAGCTACAATGAGCAGTTCTTC
>TRBD2|TRBV9|TRBJ2-1|-
CASSSQRGGYNEQFF
TGTGCCAGCAGCTCACAGCGGGGGGGATACAATGAGCAGTTCTTC
>-|TRBV28|TRBJ2-2|-
CASSLSAGLAGELFF
TGTGCCAGCAGTTTATCGGCGGGACTTGCCGGGGAGCTGTTTTTT
>-|TRBV28|TRBJ2-7|-
CASSSSLRGTYEQYF
TGTGCCAGCAGTTCCTCACTCAGGGGCACCTACGAGCAGTACTTC
>TRBD1|TRBV14|TRBJ1-2|-
CASSQHIGGVYGYTF
TGTGCCAGCAGCCAACATATAGGGGGCGTCTATGGCTACACCTTC
>TRBD1|TRBV9|TRBJ2-2|-
CASSVGDRGLGGELFF
TGTGCCAGCAGCGTAGGCGACAGGGGGCTCGGCGGGGAGCTGTTTTTT
>-|TRBV7-6|TRBJ1-2|-
CASSLDAGTIYGYTF
TGTGCCAGCAGCTTAGATGCCGGGACAATCTATGGCTACACCTTC
>TRBD2|TRBV27|TRBJ2-7|-
CASSLSWTSWSYEQYF
TGTGCCAGCAGTTTATCGTGGACTAGCTGGTCCTACGAGCAGTACTTC
>TRBD2|TRBV13|TRBJ2-1|-
CASSLGRGGRVNEQFF
TGTGCCAGCAGCTTAGGCCGGGGGGGCCGGGTCAATGAGCAGTTCTTC
>-|TRBV6-1|TRBJ2-7|-
CASSEALVGVKEQYF
TGTGCCAGCAGTGAAGCGCTAGTGGGTGTTAAAGAGCAGTACTTC
>-|TRBV9|TRBJ1-4|-
CASSVGQPNPYATNEKLFF
TGTGCCAGCAGCGTAGGACAGCCAAACCCCTATGCAACTAATGAAAAACTGTTTTTT
>TRBD1|TRBV4-1|TRBJ1-1|-
CASSQAPTGMNTEAFF
TGCGCCAGCAGCCAAGCCCCGACAGGGATGAACACTGAAGCTTTCTTT
>TRBD2|TRBV2|TRBJ2-3|once
CASSRNRLAGGERDTQYF
TGTGCCAGCAGTCGGAATCGCCTAGCGGGGGGGGAAAGGGATACGCAGTATTTT
>TRBD1|TRBV5-6|TRBJ2-5|-
CASSGRGTAEETQYF
TGTGCCAGCAGCGGGAGAGGGACAGCCGAAGAGACCCAGTACTTC
>-|TRBV5-1|TRBJ2-7|-
CASSEIRGWQYF
TGCGCCAGCAGCGAGATCAGGGGCTGGCAGTACTTC
>-|TRBV6-1|TRBJ1-1|once
CASSLRGGLGTEAFF
TGTGCCAGCAGTTTACGGGGGGGACTAGGCACTGAAGCTTTCTTT
>-|TRBV9|TRBJ2-7|-
CASSVGGWGHGEQYF
TGTGCCAGCAGCGTAGGAGGGTGGGGACATGGTGAGCAGTACTTC
>TRBD2|TRBV5-1|TRBJ2-6|-
CASSLAAGDSGANVLTF
TGCGCCAGCAGCTTGGCCGCGGGGGACTCTGGGGCCAACGTCCTGACTTTC
>TRBD1|TRBV5-1|TRBJ1-1|-
CASSTSGTGGTEAFF
TGCGCCAGCAGCACCTCCGGGACAGGGGGCACTGAAGCTTTCTTT
>TRBD2|TRBV5-1|TRBJ2-7|-
CASSLGLAGDEQYF
TGCGCCAGCAGCTTGGGGCTAGCGGGGGACGAGCAGTACTTC
>-|TRBV11-2|TRBJ2-5|few
CASSLGYKETQYF
TGTGCCAGCAGCTTAGGGTACAAAGAGACCCAGTACTTC
>-|TRBV7-9|TRBJ1-3|once
CASSIQTGAPSGNTIYF
TGTGCCAGCAGCATACAGACAGGCGCCCCCTCTGGAAACACCATATATTTT
>TRBD1|TRBV5-1|TRBJ1-2|once
CASSLGTGVNYGYTF
TGCGCCAGCAGCCTGGGGACAGGGGTAAACTATGGCTACACCTTC
>TRBD1|TRBV4-1|TRBJ2-2|-
CASSLQTGLGTGELFF
TGCGCCAGCAGCCTTCAGACAGGGTTGGGCACCGGGGAGCTGTTTTTT
>TRBD1|TRBV19|TRBJ2-7|-
CASSIGGTGVYEQYF
TGTGCCAGTAGTATCGGGGGGACAGGGGTTTACGAGCAGTACTTC
>TRBD1|TRBV2|TRBJ2-2|-
CASSTHPTGTNTGELFF
TGTGCCAGCAGTACCCATCCGACAGGGACCAACACCGGGGAGCTGTTTTTT
>TRBD1|TRBV7-9|TRBJ1-4|once
CASSLLPTGVANEKLFF
TGTGCCAGCAGCTTATTGCCGACAGGGGTAGCTAATGAAAAACTGTTTTTT
>-|TRBV4-1|TRBJ2-1|many
CASSQGLRFSYNEQFF
TGCGCCAGCAGCCAAGGACTGAGGTTCTCCTACAATGAGCAGTTCTTC
>TRBD2|TRBV28|TRBJ2-7|-
CASSFSLAGGYEQYF
TGTGCCAGCAGTTTCTCTCTAGCGGGAGGATACGAGCAGTACTTC
>TRBD2|TRBV7-8|TRBJ2-3|-
CASSRSRLAGTDTQYF
TGTGCCAGCAGCCGCAGCCGACTAGCGGGGACAGATACGCAGTATTTT
>-|TRBV28|TRBJ1-2|once
CASSLGRNYGYTF
TGTGCCAGCAGTTTAGGCAGGAACTATGGCTACACCTTC
>TRBD1|TRBV5-1|TRBJ2-5|-
CASSIQGVLGETQYF
TGCGCCAGCAGCATACAGGGGGTGTTAGGGGAGACCCAGTACTTC
>TRBD2|TRBV11-2|TRBJ2-1|-
CASSEYWGPGLAGDNEQFF
TGTGCCAGCAGCGAATATTGGGGACCGGGACTAGCGGGAGACAATGAGCAGTTCTTC
>TRBD2|TRBV11-2|TRBJ2-3|-
CASSMGLADTQYF
TGTGCCAGCAGCATGGGACTAGCAGATACGCAGTATTTT
>TRBD1|TRBV27|TRBJ2-7|-
CASSLYEGTGGYEQYF
TGTGCCAGCAGTTTGTATGAGGGGACAGGGGGCTACGAGCAGTACTTC
>-|TRBV19|TRBJ1-4|-
CASSGATASNEKLFF
TGTGCCAGTAGTGGAGCGACAGCGAGTAATGAAAAACTGTTTTTT
>TRBD1|TRBV7-8|TRBJ2-4|-
CASSWTGGGQNIQYF
TGTGCCAGCAGTTGGACAGGGGGGGGTCAAAACATTCAGTACTTC
>TRBD1|TRBV7-8|TRBJ2-7|-
CASSLGGTGGFYEQYF
TGTGCCAGCAGCTTAGGGGGGACAGGGGGATTCTACGAGCAGTACTTC
>-|TRBV18|TRBJ2-1|-
CASSGWSVVDEQFF
TGTGCCAGCTCAGGATGGAGCGTCGTGGATGAGCAGTTCTTC
>-|TRBV6-6|TRBJ1-1|-
CASSPGGYQAFF
TGTGCCAGCAGCCCGGGCGGGTATCAAGCTTTCTTT
>-|TRBV25-1|TRBJ1-2|-
CASSGAGTVLHGYTF
TGTGCCAGCAGTGGAGCCGGGACTGTACTCCATGGCTACACCTTC
>-|TRBV5-4|TRBJ2-7|-
CASSFRGTYEQYF
TGTGCCAGCAGCTTTAGGGGGACCTACGAGCAGTACTTC
>-|TRBV5-6|TRBJ2-1|-
CASSLIGLRIPDEQFF
TGTGCCAGCAGCTTGATAGGCCTGAGGATTCCCGATGAGCAGTTCTTC
>TRBD2|TRBV4-2|TRBJ2-5|-
CASSQEASGGPRETQYF
TGTGCCAGCAGCCAAGAGGCTAGCGGGGGACCTAGAGAGACCCAGTACTTC
>-|TRBV6-1|TRBJ1-6|-
CASSELYDGRSSYNSPLHF
TGTGCCAGCAGTGAACTATACGACGGCCGGAGCTCCTATAATTCACCCCTCCACTTT